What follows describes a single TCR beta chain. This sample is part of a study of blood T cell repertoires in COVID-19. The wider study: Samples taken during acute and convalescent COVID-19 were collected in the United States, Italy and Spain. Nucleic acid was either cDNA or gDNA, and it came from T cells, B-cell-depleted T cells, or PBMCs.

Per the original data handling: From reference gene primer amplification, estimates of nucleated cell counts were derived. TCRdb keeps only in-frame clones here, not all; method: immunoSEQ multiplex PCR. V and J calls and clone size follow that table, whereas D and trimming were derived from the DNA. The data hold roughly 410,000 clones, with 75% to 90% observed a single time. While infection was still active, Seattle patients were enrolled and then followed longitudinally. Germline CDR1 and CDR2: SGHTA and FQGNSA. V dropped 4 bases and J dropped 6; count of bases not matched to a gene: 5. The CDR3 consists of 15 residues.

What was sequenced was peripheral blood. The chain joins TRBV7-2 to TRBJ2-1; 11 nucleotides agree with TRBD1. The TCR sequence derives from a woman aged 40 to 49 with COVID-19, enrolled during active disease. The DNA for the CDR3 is TGTGCCAGCAGCTCACGGACAGGGGGCCTCAATGAGCAGTTCTTC. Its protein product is CASSSRTGGLNEQFF.